Listed here is a single T cell receptor (beta chain). The data stem from a study of blood T cell repertoires in COVID-19. Study background: PBMCs, B-cell-depleted T cells, or T cells were the source of the cDNA or gDNA that made up the material.

This CDR3 has 16 residues. Per germline, CDR1 KGHSH and CDR2 LQKENI. V shed 4 bases and J 0 bases; nucleotides not matched to a gene: 6. The authors' processing: Nucleated cell number was recorded as an estimate derived from reference gene primer amplification. The data were produced by immunoSEQ multiplex PCR, yet TCRdb's version contains in-frame clones alone and is incomplete. Clone size and the V and J calls come from that table; the DNA yielded D and trimming. The table includes roughly 99,000 clones, 88% detected once. The sequencing input was peripheral blood. The rearrangement uses TRBV18 and TRBJ2-7; 10 bases are a match to TRBD1. This sequence was found in a middle-aged man with active or convalescent COVID-19. CDR3 bases: TGTGCCAGCTCACATGCACGGACAGGGGGCTCCTACGAGCAGTACTTC. It codes for CASSHARTGGSYEQYF.